Shown below are 27 T cell receptor beta chains from a single sample sequenced in a study of cytomegalovirus exposure and HLA in healthy donors. Clones were sequenced by immunoSEQ multiplex PCR, and TCRdb holds only the in-frame ones, with some missing. The sample holds around 150,000 clones; roughly 92% are singletons and the top ten take approximately 0.7%. Input material: PBMCs. These receptor sequences come from a man between 18 and 29 years old in good health and CMV-seronegative.

This clone was detected a few times. The V and J genes are TRBV30 and TRBJ1-5, with D possibly TRBD1 on 6 matching bases. This CDR3 has 15 residues. Germline-derived CDR1 and CDR2 are GTSNPN and SVGIG (reference sequence). Trimming took off 0 bases at V and 4 bases at J, with 13 bases between the two ends. CDR3 nucleotides: TGTGCCTGGAGTGTGACAGGCCGTAGAAATCAGCCCCAGCATTTT. Amino acid sequence: CAWSVTGRRNQPQHF. Variable domain in full (rest from reference TRBV30 and TRBJ1-5): SQTIHQWPATLVQPVGSPLSLECTVEGTSNPNLYWYRQAAGRGLQLLFYSVGIGQISSEVPQNLSASRPQDRQFILSSKKLLLSDSGFYLCAWSVTGRRNQPQHFGDGTRLSIL.

The sample holds one count of this clone. The J gene is TRBJ2-3, the V gene TRBV9, with D tentatively TRBD2 (7 bases). The length of the CDR3 is 12 residues. The germline V and J ends were trimmed by 9 bases and 5 bases, with 13 bases remaining between them. Germline loops: CDR1 SGDLS, CDR2 YYNGEE. The CDR3 coding sequence is TGTGCCATGCCGGGGGGCAAAGATACGCAGTATTTT. Its translation is CAMPGGKDTQYF.

This sequence joins TRBV30 and TRBJ1-4; D possibly corresponds to TRBD1 (5 bases). Germline loops: CDR1 GTSNPN, CDR2 SVGIG (reference sequence). Deletions cut 6 bases from V and 6 bases from J, with 8 bases between. The CDR3 runs to 11 residues. CDR3 amino acids: CACPGDEKLFF. DNA for the CDR3: TGTGCCTGTCCGGGGGATGAAAAACTGTTTTTT.

This clone was counted a single time. V and J are TRBV18 and TRBJ1-1, with D unclear. This CDR3 contains 14 residues. V gave up 3 bases and J gave up 1 base, with 9 bases separating them. The germline CDR1 and CDR2 sequences are KGHSH and LQKENI. As DNA, the CDR3 is TGTGCCAGCTCACCCCTCGACACGAACACTGAAGCTTTCTTT. It encodes CASSPLDTNTEAFF.

The chain links TRBV7-9 to TRBJ1-4; 8 nucleotides line up with TRBD1. J gave up 6 bases and V 5 bases, and 5 bases lay outside the gene matches. The CDR3 totals 14 residues. Germline V gene data show CDR1 as SEHNR and CDR2 as FQNEAQ (reference sequence). CDR3 residues: CASSRTGTHEKLFF. For the CDR3, the DNA is TGTGCCAGCAGCAGGACAGGGACCCATGAAAAACTGTTTTTT.

The rearrangement joins TRBV11-2 to TRBJ2-5, with 9 bases lining up with TRBD1. Trimming removed 4 bases from V and 5 bases from J; junction bases left unmatched: 2. The germline CDR1 and CDR2 sequences are SGHAT and FQNNGV. The CDR3 length is 13 residues. Written as DNA, the CDR3 is TGTGCCAGCAGCTCCGGGACAGGGGAGACCCAGTACTTC. This encodes CASSSGTGETQYF.

The chain joins TRBV6-1 to TRBJ2-3; maybe TRBD1 (6 bases). The V end lost 2 bases, the J end lost 7 bases, and 13 bases lay between the germline ends. Germline V gives CDR1 MNHNS, CDR2 SASEGT. The CDR3 extends over 14 amino acids. The CDR3 nucleotides read TGTGCCAGCAGTGAATATGGGGGCCGGAATACGCAGTATTTT. Protein product: CASSEYGGRNTQYF.

This chain uses TRBV5-1 with TRBJ1-3; D possibly corresponds to TRBD1 (6 bases). The germline gives CDR1 SGHRS, CDR2 YFSETQ. This CDR3 has 14 residues. Trimming took 2 bases from V and 6 from J, leaving 12 bases between them. Written as DNA, the CDR3 is TGCGCCAGCAGCTTTAACTCAGGGGAAAACACCATATATTTT. Encoded protein: CASSFNSGENTIYF.

V gene TRBV10-3 combines with J gene TRBJ2-7; D is undetermined. The CDR3 covers 15 residues. Trimming shortened V by 0 bases and J by 0 bases, and 9 bases separated the two germline ends. Looked up from germline, CDR1 is ENHRY and CDR2 is SYGVKD. Here the CDR3 reads CAISESVVSSYEQYF. The CDR3 DNA sequence: TGTGCCATCAGTGAGTCGGTGGTTAGCTCCTACGAGCAGTACTTC.

This rearrangement joins TRBV18 to TRBJ1-1; D remains unclear. CDR1 KGHSH and CDR2 LQKENI come from the germline V gene. V lost 1 base to trimming and J lost 6 bases, with 15 bases between them. This CDR3 has 15 residues. The CDR3 DNA is TGTGCCAGCTCACCACGGTCAGATCATATACCTGAAGCTTTCTTT. Its translation is CASSPRSDHIPEAFF.

The chain has TRBV5-1 and TRBJ2-5; a weak D match, TRBD1 (6 bases). CDR3 length: 13 amino acids. Germline V CDR1 and CDR2: SGHRS, YFSETQ. Trimming removed 3 bases at V and 4 bases at J, with 10 bases between. The chain's CDR3 is CASSSAGAETQYF. Here the CDR3 DNA reads TGCGCCAGCAGCTCGGCAGGGGCAGAGACCCAGTACTTC.

This rearrangement joins TRBV11-3 to TRBJ2-2; D uncertain. V was clipped by 1 base and J by 1 base, with 4 bases between them. From germline, CDR1 is SGHNT and CDR2 YENEEA. This CDR3 comprises 14 residues. The CDR3 loop is CASSLAGNTGELFF. The CDR3 DNA reads TGTGCCAGCAGCTTAGCGGGGAACACCGGGGAGCTGTTTTTT.

The chain is built from TRBV6-1 and TRBJ2-2, with a weak D call TRBD2 (7 bases). V dropped 4 bases and J dropped 3 bases, with 12 bases sitting between them. The CDR3 spans 15 residues. CDR1 is MNHNS, CDR2 SASEGT, per germline. The DNA of the CDR3 is TGTGCCAGCAGTGGACGGGGGGCGCACACCGGGGAGCTGTTTTTT. It encodes CASSGRGAHTGELFF.

The CDR3 region is CAWSVAGGFTNEKLFF. The CDR3 nucleotides read TGTGCCTGGAGTGTGGCAGGGGGTTTCACTAATGAAAAACTGTTTTTT. This rearrangement joins TRBV30 to TRBJ1-4; 7 positions agree with TRBD1. The V gene end was trimmed by 0 bases and the J gene end by 2 bases; junction bases not matched to a gene: 6. The germline V gene encodes CDR1 GTSNPN and CDR2 SVGIG (reference sequence). The CDR3 covers 16 residues.

The chain is built from TRBV4-2 and TRBJ2-3, with 7 nucleotides matching TRBD2. Germline CDR1 and CDR2: LGHNA and YNFKEQ. The CDR3 has 15 residues. Unmatched junction bases numbered 9, after V lost 1 base and J lost 8 bases. The CDR3 region has the DNA TGTGCCAGCAGCCAAGGGGGGGGGACCTCGGGTACGCAGTATTTT. This sequence encodes CASSQGGGTSGTQYF.

The V call is TRBV19, the J call TRBJ2-1; D is possibly TRBD2 (7 bases). The CDR3 contains 14 residues. Germline assignment: CDR1 LNHDA and CDR2 SQIVND (reference sequence). V was clipped by 5 bases and J by 7 bases, with 15 bases between them. The CDR3 bases are TGTGCCAGTAGTGGACTAGGGGGGAGGAATGAGCAGTTCTTC. The encoded protein is CASSGLGGRNEQFF.

This chain uses TRBV4-3 with TRBJ2-1; perhaps TRBD2 as D (6 bases). This CDR3 is 18 amino acids long. Deletions cut 1 base from V and 0 bases from J, with 16 bases between. Germline V lookup: CDR1 LGHNA, CDR2 YSLEER. CDR3 DNA sequence: TGCGCCAGCAGCCAAGTTTGGACCGCCGGGAGCTCCTACAATGAGCAGTTCTTC. It specifies CASSQVWTAGSSYNEQFF.

The chain has TRBV28 and TRBJ1-2; TRBD1 might be the D (5 bases). This CDR3 spans 14 amino acids. Germline lookup yields CDR1 MDHEN and CDR2 SYDVKM. V was cut by 6 bases and J by 0 bases, with 11 bases left in between. As DNA, the CDR3 is TGTGCCAGCAGGATAGACAGATCTAACTATGGCTACACCTTC. It translates to CASRIDRSNYGYTF.

This rearrangement joins TRBV5-4 to TRBJ1-1; tentative D call: TRBD1 (5 bases). The germline V gene has CDR1 SGHNT and CDR2 YYREEE (reference sequence). The CDR3 sequence is 14 residues long. The V end was cut by 5 bases, the J end by 4 bases, with 15 bases between. The CDR3 bases are TGTGCCAGCAGTGACGTGGGGGGGGGCACTGAAGCTTTCTTT. Translation: CASSDVGGGTEAFF.

This sequence joins TRBV6-1 and TRBJ2-7; 7 nucleotides match TRBD1. This CDR3 has 14 residues. Germline V gives CDR1 MNHNS, CDR2 SASEGT. The junction had 4 bases not matched to a gene; V was cut back by 1 base and J by 4 bases. The CDR3 spells CASSEGQGWYEQYF. In nucleotides, the CDR3 is TGTGCCAGCAGTGAAGGACAGGGTTGGTACGAGCAGTACTTC.

This chain links TRBV19 with TRBJ1-2, with 11 bases identical to TRBD1. The CDR3 consists of 15 residues. J lost 4 bases, V lost 6 bases, and 7 bases had no gene match. CDR1 is LNHDA, CDR2 SQIVND, per germline (reference sequence). DNA for the CDR3: TGTGCCAGTAGGAGCTCCGGGACAGGGGGCTATGGCTACACCTTC. This codes for CASRSSGTGGYGYTF. Using reference TRBV19 and TRBJ1-2 for the parts outside the CDR3, the full variable domain is DGGITQSPKYLFRKEGQNVTLSCEQNLNHDAMYWYRQDPGQGLRLIYYSQIVNDFQKGDIAEGYSVSREKKESFPLTVTSAQKNPTAFYLCASRSSGTGGYGYTFGSGTRLTVV.

This chain links TRBV7-2 with TRBJ2-1; 8 bases are shared with TRBD2. The CDR3 covers 12 residues. With 4 bases clipped from V and 10 bases from J, the junction kept 3 bases outside the gene matches. CDR1 SGHTA and CDR2 FQGNSA come from the germline V gene. This CDR3 reads CASSSGGLEQFF. In nucleotides, the CDR3 is TGTGCCAGCAGCTCGGGGGGGCTGGAGCAGTTCTTC.

This clone showed up just a few times. The chain joins TRBV6-6 to TRBJ2-2; D is perhaps TRBD1 (6 bases). There are 16 residues in the CDR3. The germline V gene encodes CDR1 MNHNY and CDR2 SVGAGI (reference sequence). The V end was cut by 0 bases, the J end by 1 base, with 9 bases between. As DNA, the CDR3 is TGTGCCAGCAGTTACTCCGCACAGGGGAACACCGGGGAGCTGTTTTTT. As protein: CASSYSAQGNTGELFF.

This chain uses TRBV4-2 with TRBJ1-6; no clear D gene. The CDR3 consists of 17 residues. Trimming removed 1 base from V and 5 bases from J, with 15 bases in between. The germline V gene has CDR1 LGHNA and CDR2 YNFKEQ. In DNA form, the CDR3 reads TGTGCCAGCAGCCAAGGTAGGAGGTTGGGGAATAATTCACCCCTCCACTTT. It translates to CASSQGRRLGNNSPLHF.

V usage is TRBV19 and J usage is TRBJ2-2; D might be TRBD1 (6 bases). Germline CDR1 is LNHDA and CDR2 is SQIVND (reference sequence). V was pared by 5 bases and J by 1 base, with 14 bases between. The CDR3 runs 16 residues. CDR3 bases: TGTGCCAGTAGTGTACAAACAGGGATGAACACCGGGGAGCTGTTTTTT. Translation: CASSVQTGMNTGELFF. The variable domain in full, completed from reference TRBV19 and TRBJ2-2, reads DGGITQSPKYLFRKEGQNVTLSCEQNLNHDAMYWYRQDPGQGLRLIYYSQIVNDFQKGDIAEGYSVSREKKESFPLTVTSAQKNPTAFYLCASSVQTGMNTGELFFGEGSRLTVL.

The chain carries TRBV7-9 and TRBJ1-1; TRBD1 aligns across 9 bases. CDR1 SEHNR and CDR2 FQNEAQ come from the germline V gene (reference sequence). V was clipped by 6 bases and J by 3 bases; unmatched bases: 8. The CDR3 contains 15 residues. The CDR3 protein is CASRPLTGGYTEAFF. In DNA form, the CDR3 reads TGTGCCAGCAGACCCTTGACAGGGGGGTACACTGAAGCTTTCTTT.

V gene TRBV7-9 combines with J gene TRBJ2-1; 9 bases match TRBD2. V lost 7 bases and J lost 6; bases outside the gene matches: 16. CDR1 is SEHNR, CDR2 FQNEAQ, per germline (reference sequence). The CDR3 has 17 amino acids. CDR3 coding DNA: TGTGCCAGCAACCCCATATTGACTAGCGGAATACTCAATGAGCAGTTCTTC. Protein product: CASNPILTSGILNEQFF.